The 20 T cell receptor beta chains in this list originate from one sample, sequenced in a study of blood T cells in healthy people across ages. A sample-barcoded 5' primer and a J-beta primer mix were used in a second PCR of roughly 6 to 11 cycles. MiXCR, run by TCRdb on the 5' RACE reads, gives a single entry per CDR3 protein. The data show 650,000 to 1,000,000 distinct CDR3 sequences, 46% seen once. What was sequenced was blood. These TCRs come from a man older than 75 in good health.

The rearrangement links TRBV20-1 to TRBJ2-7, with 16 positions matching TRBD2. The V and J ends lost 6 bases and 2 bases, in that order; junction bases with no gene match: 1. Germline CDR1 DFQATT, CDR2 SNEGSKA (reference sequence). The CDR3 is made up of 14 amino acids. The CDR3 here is CSAGLAGGPYEQYF. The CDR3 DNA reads TGCAGTGCGGGACTAGCGGGAGGGCCCTACGAGCAGTACTTC.

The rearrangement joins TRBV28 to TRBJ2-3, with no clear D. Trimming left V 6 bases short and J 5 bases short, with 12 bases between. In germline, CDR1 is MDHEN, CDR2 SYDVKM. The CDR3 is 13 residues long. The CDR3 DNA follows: TGTGCCAGCAGAGAGACAAGGTTAGATACGCAGTATTTT. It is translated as CASRETRLDTQYF.

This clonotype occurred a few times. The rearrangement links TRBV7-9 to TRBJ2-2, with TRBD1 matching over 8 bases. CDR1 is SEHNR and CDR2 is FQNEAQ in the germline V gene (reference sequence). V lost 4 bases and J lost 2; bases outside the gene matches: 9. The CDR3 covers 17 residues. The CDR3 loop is CASSSNLGQGNTGELFF. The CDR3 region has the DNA TGTGCCAGCAGCTCAAACCTAGGACAGGGTAACACCGGGGAGCTGTTTTTT.

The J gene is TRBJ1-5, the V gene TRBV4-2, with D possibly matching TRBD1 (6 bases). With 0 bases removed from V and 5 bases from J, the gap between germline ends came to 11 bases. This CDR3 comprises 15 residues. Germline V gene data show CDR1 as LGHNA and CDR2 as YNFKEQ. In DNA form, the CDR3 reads TGTGCCAGCAGCCAAGACACAGGGAAGCATCAGCCCCAGCATTTT. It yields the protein CASSQDTGKHQPQHF.

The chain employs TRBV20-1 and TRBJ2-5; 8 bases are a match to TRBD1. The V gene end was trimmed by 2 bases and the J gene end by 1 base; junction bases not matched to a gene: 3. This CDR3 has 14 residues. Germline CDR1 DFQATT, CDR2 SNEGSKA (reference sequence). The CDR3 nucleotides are TGCAGTGCTAGACAGGGGGCTTTCCAAGAGACCCAGTACTTC. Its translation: CSARQGAFQETQYF.

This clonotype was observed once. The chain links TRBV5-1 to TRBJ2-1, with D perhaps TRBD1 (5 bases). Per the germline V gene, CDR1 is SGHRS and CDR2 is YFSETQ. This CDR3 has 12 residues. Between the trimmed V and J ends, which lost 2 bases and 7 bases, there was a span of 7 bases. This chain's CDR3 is CASSFKGNEQFF. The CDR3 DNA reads TGCGCCAGCAGCTTTAAGGGGAATGAGCAGTTCTTC.

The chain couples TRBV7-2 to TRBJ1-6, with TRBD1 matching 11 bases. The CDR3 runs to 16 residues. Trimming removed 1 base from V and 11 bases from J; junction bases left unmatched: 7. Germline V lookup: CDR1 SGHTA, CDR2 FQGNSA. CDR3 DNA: TGTGCCAGCAGCTTAGGAAGGGACAGGGGGAATCCACCCCTCCACTTT. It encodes CASSLGRDRGNPPLHF.

The CDR3 bases are TGCAGCGTTGTACCTAGTGGCGGGCCGCGCGCTGAGACCCAGTACTTC. Residues: CSVVPSGGPRAETQYF. V gene TRBV29-1 combines with J gene TRBJ2-5; a possible D gene is TRBD2 (5 bases). The CDR3 runs 16 residues. V lost 4 bases, J lost 5 bases, and 23 bases lay in between. CDR1 is SQVTM, CDR2 ANQGSEA, per germline.

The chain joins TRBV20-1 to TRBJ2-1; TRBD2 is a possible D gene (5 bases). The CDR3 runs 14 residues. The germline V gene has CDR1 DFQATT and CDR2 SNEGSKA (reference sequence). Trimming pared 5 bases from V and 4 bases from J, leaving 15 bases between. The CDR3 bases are TGCAGTGCTCACCCGCTACTAGTTTACAATGAGCAGTTCTTC. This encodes CSAHPLLVYNEQFF.

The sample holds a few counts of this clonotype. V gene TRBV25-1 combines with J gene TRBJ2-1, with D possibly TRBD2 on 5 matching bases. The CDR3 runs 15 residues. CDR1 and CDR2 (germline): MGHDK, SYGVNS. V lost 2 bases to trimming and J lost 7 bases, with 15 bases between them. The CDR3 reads CASSETLGKWNEQFF. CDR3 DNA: TGTGCCAGCAGTGAAACCCTCGGGAAATGGAATGAGCAGTTCTTC.

CDR3 nucleotides: TGTGCCAGCAGTTCCCCGGGGGGCGAAAAACTGTTTTTT. It specifies CASSSPGGEKLFF. The rearrangement uses TRBV12-3 or TRBV12-4 and TRBJ1-4; possibly TRBD1 for D (6 bases). The V and J ends lost 4 bases and 8 bases respectively, with 11 bases between them. This CDR3 region has 13 residues.

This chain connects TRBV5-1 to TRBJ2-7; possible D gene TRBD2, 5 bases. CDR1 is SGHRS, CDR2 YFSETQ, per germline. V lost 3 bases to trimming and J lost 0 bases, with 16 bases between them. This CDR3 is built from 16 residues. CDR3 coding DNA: TGCGCCAGCAGCTCGGAGAGTAGCGAAAGCTCCTACGAGCAGTACTTC. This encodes CASSSESSESSYEQYF.

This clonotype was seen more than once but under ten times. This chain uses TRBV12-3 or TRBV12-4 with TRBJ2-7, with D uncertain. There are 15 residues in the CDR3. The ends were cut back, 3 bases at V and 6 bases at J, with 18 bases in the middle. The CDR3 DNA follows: TGTGCCAGCAGTTTTGTTAGAGACTTACCCCTCGAGCAGTACTTC. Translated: CASSFVRDLPLEQYF.

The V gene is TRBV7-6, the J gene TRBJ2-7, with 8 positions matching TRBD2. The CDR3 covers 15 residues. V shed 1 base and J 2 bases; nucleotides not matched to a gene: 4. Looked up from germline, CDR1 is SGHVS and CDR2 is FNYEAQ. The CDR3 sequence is CASSLGASGPYEQYF. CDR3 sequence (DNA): TGTGCCAGCAGCTTAGGGGCTAGCGGGCCCTACGAGCAGTACTTC.

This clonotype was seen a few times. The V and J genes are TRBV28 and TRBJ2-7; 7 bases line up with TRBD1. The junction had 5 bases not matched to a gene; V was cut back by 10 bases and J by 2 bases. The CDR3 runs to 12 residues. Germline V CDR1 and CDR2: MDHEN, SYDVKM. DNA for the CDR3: TGTGCCACGGGACAGTTCCCCTACGAGCAGTACTTC. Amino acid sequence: CATGQFPYEQYF.

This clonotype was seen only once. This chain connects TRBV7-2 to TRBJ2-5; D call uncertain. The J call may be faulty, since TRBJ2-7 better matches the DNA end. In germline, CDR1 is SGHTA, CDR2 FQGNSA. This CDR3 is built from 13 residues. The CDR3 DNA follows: TGTGCCAGCAGCTTAGGTCGCGATCGCGAGCAGTACTTC. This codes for CASSLGRDREQYF.

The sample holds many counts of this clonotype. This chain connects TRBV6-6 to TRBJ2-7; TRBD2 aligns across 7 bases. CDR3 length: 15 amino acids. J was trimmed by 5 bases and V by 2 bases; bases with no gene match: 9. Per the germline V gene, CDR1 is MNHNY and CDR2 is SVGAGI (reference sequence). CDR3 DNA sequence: TGTGCCAGCAGTTACCCTGGACTAGGCACCGACGAGCAGTACTTC. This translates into CASSYPGLGTDEQYF.

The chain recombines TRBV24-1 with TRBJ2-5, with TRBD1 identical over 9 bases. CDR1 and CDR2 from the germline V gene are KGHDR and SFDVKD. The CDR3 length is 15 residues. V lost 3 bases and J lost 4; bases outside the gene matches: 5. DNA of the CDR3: TGTGCCACCAGTGATCGGACAGGGGTCCGAGAGACCCAGTACTTC. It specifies CATSDRTGVRETQYF.

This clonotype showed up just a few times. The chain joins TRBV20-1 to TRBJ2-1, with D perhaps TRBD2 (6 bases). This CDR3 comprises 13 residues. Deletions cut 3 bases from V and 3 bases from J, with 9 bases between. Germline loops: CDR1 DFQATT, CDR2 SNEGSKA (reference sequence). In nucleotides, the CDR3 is TGCAGTGCTAGCTTGGACTACTACAATGAGCAGTTCTTC. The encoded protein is CSASLDYYNEQFF.

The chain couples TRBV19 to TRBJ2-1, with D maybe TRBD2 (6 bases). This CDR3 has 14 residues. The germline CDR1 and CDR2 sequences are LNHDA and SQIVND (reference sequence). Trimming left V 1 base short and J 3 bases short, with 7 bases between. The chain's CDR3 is CASSIGTNYNEQFF. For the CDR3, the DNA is TGTGCCAGTAGTATAGGGACTAACTACAATGAGCAGTTCTTC.